The 7 T cell receptor beta chains listed next were all sequenced from one sample in a study of Ad26.COV2.S vaccination and SARS-CoV-2 variants (dated by TCRdb to 2020 to 2023). The library was prepared using the immunoSEQ multiplex PCR assay. Entries here come from immuneACCESS through TCRdb and include only in-frame sequences with V and J called. Some clones fail to appear in such tables; in the studies checked, an unresolved V gene covers under half of the shortfall, and the cause of the remainder is unknown. This sample lists 360,000 or so clones; approximately 90% were detected once. Approximately 1.9% of the sample belongs to the ten largest clones. The sample's treatment or condition, from its label and the paper: some 19 received Ad26.COV2.S at low or high dose, single or two shots; several received placebo; per-sample allocation not given. For vaccine and placebo recipients, repertoires were sequenced using samples collected on day 63 after the first injection.

Specimen: peripheral blood, collected in a trial of Ad26.COV2.S vaccine versus placebo. Every receptor here comes from a person aged 18-65 years who received the Ad26.COV2.S COVID-19 vaccine or a placebo.

This chain links TRBV11-2 with TRBJ2-3; TRBD1 matches at 8 bases. In germline, CDR1 is SGHAT, CDR2 FQNNGV. The CDR3 totals 14 residues. With 4 bases clipped from V and 5 bases from J, the junction kept 5 bases outside the gene matches. CDR3 protein: CASSSQGAGDTQYF. The CDR3 bases are TGTGCCAGCAGCTCGCAGGGGGCTGGAGATACGCAGTATTTT.

A note on this clone: Other DNA sequences from this sample encode an identical CDR3 as well. This rearrangement joins TRBV12-3 or TRBV12-4 to TRBJ2-7, with D uncertain. Between the trimmed V and J ends, which lost 5 bases and 0 bases, there was a span of 5 bases. This CDR3 has 12 amino acids. CDR3 nucleotide sequence: TGTGCCAGCAGTCCCGACTCCTACGAGCAGTACTTC. It yields the protein CASSPDSYEQYF.

This clone was detected once. The rearrangement links TRBV5-6 to TRBJ2-7, with D maybe TRBD1 (6 bases). The CDR3 loop spans 13 amino acids. V was trimmed by 4 bases and J by 3 bases, leaving 11 bases between them. The germline gives CDR1 SGHDT, CDR2 YYEEEE. CDR3 protein: CASSPTGYYEQYF. The CDR3 nucleotides are TGTGCCAGCAGCCCGACAGGATACTACGAGCAGTACTTC.

J is TRBJ2-5 and V is TRBV2; TRBD1 aligns across 10 bases. Per germline, CDR1 SNHLY and CDR2 FYNNEI. This CDR3 has 13 amino acids. V dropped 8 bases and J dropped 9; count of bases not matched to a gene: 9. Written as DNA, the CDR3 is TGTGCCAGCCTGACAGGGGGCAGAATGTCCCAGTACTTC. It specifies CASLTGGRMSQYF.

The CDR3 DNA reads as TGTGCCAGCAGCCGATCGGAGGCCCACCCCTACAATGAGCAGTTCTTC. Protein: CASSRSEAHPYNEQFF. This chain joins TRBV3-1 (or the pseudogene TRBV3-2) and TRBJ2-1; possible D gene TRBD2, 5 bases. The CDR3 spans 16 residues. Germline CDR1 and CDR2: LGHDT and YNNKEL (reference sequence). Trimming removed 4 bases from V and 2 bases from J, with 15 bases in between.

This chain joins TRBV7-2 and TRBJ2-5, with D tentatively TRBD2 (6 bases). Germline V gives CDR1 SGHTA, CDR2 FQGNSA. The CDR3 covers 15 residues. The V end lost 2 bases, the J end lost 1 base, and 11 bases lay between the germline ends. Here the CDR3 reads CASSLSRGTQETQYF. In nucleotides, the CDR3 is TGTGCCAGCAGCTTAAGCCGGGGGACCCAAGAGACCCAGTACTTC.

A note on this clone: Other DNA sequences of this sample code for an identical CDR3. The rearrangement uses TRBV5-4 and TRBJ2-2; the D gene could be TRBD1 or TRBD2 (5 bases each). This CDR3 region has 15 residues. The V end was cut by 0 bases, the J end by 0 bases, with 6 bases between. The V gene's germline CDR1 is SGHNT and CDR2 YYREEE (reference sequence). This chain's CDR3 is CASSLGGTNTGELFF. The CDR3 nucleotides read TGTGCCAGCAGCTTGGGGGGGACGAACACCGGGGAGCTGTTTTTT.